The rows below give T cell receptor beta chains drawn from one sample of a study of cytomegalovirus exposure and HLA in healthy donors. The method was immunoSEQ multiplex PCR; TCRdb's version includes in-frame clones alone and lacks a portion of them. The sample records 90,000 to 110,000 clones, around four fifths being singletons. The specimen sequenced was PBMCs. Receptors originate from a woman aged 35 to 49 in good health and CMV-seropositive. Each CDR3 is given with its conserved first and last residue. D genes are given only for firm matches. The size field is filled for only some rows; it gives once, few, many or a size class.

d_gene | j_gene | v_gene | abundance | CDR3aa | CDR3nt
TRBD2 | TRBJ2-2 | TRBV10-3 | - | CAISGAGGNTGELFF | TGTGCCATCAGTGGAGCGGGGGGGAACACCGGGGAGCTGTTTTTT
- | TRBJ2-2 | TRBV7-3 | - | CASSSNRGLNVGELFF | TGTGCCAGCAGCTCAAACCGAGGACTAAATGTTGGGGAGCTGTTTTTT
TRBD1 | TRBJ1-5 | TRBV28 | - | CASSLLWWRGRSNQPQHF | TGTGCCAGCAGTTTACTCTGGTGGAGGGGGCGAAGCAATCAGCCCCAGCATTTT
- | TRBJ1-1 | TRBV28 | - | CASSLRGNTEAFF | TGTGCCAGCAGTTTAAGAGGGAACACTGAAGCTTTCTTT
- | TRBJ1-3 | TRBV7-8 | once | CASSLTRTGNTIYF | TGTGCCAGCAGCTTAACGAGAACTGGAAACACCATATATTTT
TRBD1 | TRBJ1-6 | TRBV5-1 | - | CASSLPGGSYNSPLHF | TGCGCCAGCAGCTTGCCAGGGGGTTCCTATAATTCACCCCTCCACTTT
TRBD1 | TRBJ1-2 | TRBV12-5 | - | CASAKGQGGGYGYTF | TGTGCTAGTGCCAAGGGACAGGGGGGAGGTTATGGCTACACCTTC
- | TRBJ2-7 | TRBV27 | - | CASSSPFGEQYF | TGTGCCAGCAGTTCCCCATTCGGCGAGCAGTACTTC
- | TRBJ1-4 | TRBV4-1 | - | CASSQGRVPRATNEKLFF | TGCGCCAGCAGCCAAGGCCGGGTCCCGCGGGCAACTAATGAAAAACTGTTTTTT
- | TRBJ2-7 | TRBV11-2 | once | CASSSQLTRFYEQYF | TGTGCCAGCAGCTCCCAGCTGACAAGATTTTACGAGCAGTACTTC
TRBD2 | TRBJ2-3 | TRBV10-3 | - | CAISEGLAGSTDTQYF | TGTGCCATCAGTGAGGGACTAGCGGGGAGCACAGATACGCAGTATTTT
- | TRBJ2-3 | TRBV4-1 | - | CASSQVPSYTDTQYF | TGCGCCAGCAGCCAAGTGCCCTCCTACACAGATACGCAGTATTTT
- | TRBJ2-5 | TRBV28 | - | CASSLRWGGRETQYF | TGTGCCAGCAGTTTAAGGTGGGGCGGTAGAGAGACCCAGTACTTC
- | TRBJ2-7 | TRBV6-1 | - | CASKFTYSYEQYF | TGTGCCAGCAAATTCACCTATTCCTACGAGCAGTACTTC
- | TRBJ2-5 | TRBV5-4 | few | CASSRRQSQETQYF | TGTGCCAGCAGCCGAAGACAGTCCCAAGAGACCCAGTACTTC
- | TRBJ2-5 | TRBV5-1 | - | CASGGGVLETQYF | TGCGCCAGCGGGGGGGGCGTTCTAGAGACCCAGTACTTC
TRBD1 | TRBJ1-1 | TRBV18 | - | CASSPDRGDGTEAFF | TGTGCCAGCTCCCCCGACAGGGGCGATGGCACTGAAGCTTTCTTT
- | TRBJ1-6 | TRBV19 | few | CASSMSGAGDSPLHF | TGTGCCAGTAGTATGAGCGGGGCCGGGGATTCACCCCTCCACTTT
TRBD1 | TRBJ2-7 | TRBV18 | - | CASSPLSGQGAPEQYF | TGTGCCAGCTCACCACTCTCGGGACAGGGGGCCCCCGAGCAGTACTTC
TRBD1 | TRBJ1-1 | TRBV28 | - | CASSLLDRGPENTEAFF | TGTGCCAGCAGTTTATTAGACAGGGGGCCGGAGAACACTGAAGCTTTCTTT
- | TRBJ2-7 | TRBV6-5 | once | CASSFYRQASYEQYF | TGTGCCAGCAGTTTCTATCGACAGGCATCCTACGAGCAGTACTTC
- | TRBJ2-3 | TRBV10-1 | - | CASSESFTASADTQYF | TGCGCCAGCAGTGAGTCTTTTACGGCTAGCGCAGATACGCAGTATTTT
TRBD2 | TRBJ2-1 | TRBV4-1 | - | CASSQDRGTSGWGSSYNEQFF | TGCGCCAGCAGCCAAGATCGGGGGACTAGCGGGTGGGGAAGCTCCTACAATGAGCAGTTCTTC
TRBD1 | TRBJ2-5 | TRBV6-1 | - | CASSGNRGLGTQYF | TGTGCCAGCAGTGGAAACAGGGGGTTGGGGACCCAGTACTTC
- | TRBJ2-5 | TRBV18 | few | CASSPGTGTRETQYF | TGTGCCAGCTCACCTGGCACTGGAACTAGGGAGACCCAGTACTTC
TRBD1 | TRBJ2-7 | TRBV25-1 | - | CASRRTGGIYEQYF | TGTGCCAGCAGACGGACAGGGGGCATCTACGAGCAGTACTTC
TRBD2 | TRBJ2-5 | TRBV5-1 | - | CASSIDGTSGQIQETQYF | TGCGCCAGCAGCATTGACGGGACTAGCGGGCAGATACAAGAGACCCAGTACTTC
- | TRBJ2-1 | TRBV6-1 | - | CASSEGERDGSYNEQFF | TGTGCCAGCAGTGAAGGGGAGAGAGACGGATCCTACAATGAGCAGTTCTTC
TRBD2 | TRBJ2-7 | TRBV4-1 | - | CASSQRFGGLAVFEQYF | TGCGCCAGCAGCCAAAGATTTGGGGGACTAGCGGTCTTCGAGCAGTACTTC
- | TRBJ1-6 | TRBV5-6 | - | CASSSRVSLGPPLHF | TGTGCCAGCAGCTCGAGGGTATCCCTCGGGCCACCCCTCCACTTT
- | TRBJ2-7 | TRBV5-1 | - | CASSFSATSSYEQYF | TGCGCCAGCAGCTTTTCGGCGACTAGCTCCTACGAGCAGTACTTC
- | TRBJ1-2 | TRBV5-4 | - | CASSLGADTNYGYTF | TGTGCCAGCAGCTTGGGGGCAGACACTAACTATGGCTACACCTTC
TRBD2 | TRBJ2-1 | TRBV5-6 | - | CASRHFSGGYNEQFF | TGTGCCAGCAGGCATTTCAGCGGGGGGTACAATGAGCAGTTCTTC
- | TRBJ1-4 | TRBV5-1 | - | CASSLADTPNEKLFF | TGCGCCAGCAGCTTGGCTGACACACCTAATGAAAAACTGTTTTTT
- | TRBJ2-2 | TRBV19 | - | CASSMWADTGELFF | TGTGCCAGTAGTATGTGGGCTGACACCGGGGAGCTGTTTTTT
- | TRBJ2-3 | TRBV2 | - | CASSESTATDTQYF | TGTGCCAGCAGTGAGTCGACAGCCACAGATACGCAGTATTTT
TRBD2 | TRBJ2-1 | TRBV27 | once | CATKWGSGRNNEQFF | TGTGCCACCAAATGGGGGAGCGGGAGGAACAATGAGCAGTTCTTC
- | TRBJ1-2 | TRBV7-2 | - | CASSASGLYGYTF | TGTGCCAGCAGCGCCTCAGGGCTCTATGGCTACACCTTC
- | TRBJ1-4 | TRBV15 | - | CATSRVGANEKLFF | TGTGCCACCAGCAGAGTTGGAGCAAATGAAAAACTGTTTTTT
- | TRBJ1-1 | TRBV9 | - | CASSVGGLYNTEAFF | TGTGCCAGCAGCGTAGGAGGGCTCTATAACACTGAAGCTTTCTTT